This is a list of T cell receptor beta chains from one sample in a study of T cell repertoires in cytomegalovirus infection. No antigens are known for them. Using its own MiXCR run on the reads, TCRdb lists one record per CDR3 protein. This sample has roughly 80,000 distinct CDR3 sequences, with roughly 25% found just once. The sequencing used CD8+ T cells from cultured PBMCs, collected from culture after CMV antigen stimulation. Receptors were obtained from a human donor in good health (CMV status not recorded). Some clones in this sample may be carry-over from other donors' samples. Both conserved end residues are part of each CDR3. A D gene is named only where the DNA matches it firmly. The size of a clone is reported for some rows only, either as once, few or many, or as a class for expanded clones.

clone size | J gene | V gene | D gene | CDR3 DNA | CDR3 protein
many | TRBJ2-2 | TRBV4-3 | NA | TGCGCCAGCAGCCAAGATGCCCGGGAGAGGTACGCGAACACCGGGGAGCTGTTTTTT | CASSQDARERYANTGELFF
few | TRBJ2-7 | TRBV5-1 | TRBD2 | TGCGCCAGCAGCTTGTACTCCAGCGGGACCGACTCCTACGAGCAGTACTTC | CASSLYSSGTDSYEQYF
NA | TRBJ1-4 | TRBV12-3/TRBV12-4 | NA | TGTGCCAGCGGTGGACGGGATGAAAAACTGTTTTTT | CASGGRDEKLFF
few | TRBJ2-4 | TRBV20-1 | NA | TGCAGTGCTAGAGGGACCGAGGGCAAAAACATTCAGTACTTC | CSARGTEGKNIQYF
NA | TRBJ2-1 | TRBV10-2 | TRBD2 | TGCGCCAGCAGTGATTTGGCCAGCGGGGGGGCAAATGAGCAGTTCTTC | CASSDLASGGANEQFF
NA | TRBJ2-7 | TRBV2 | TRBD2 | TGTGCCAGCAGGGAGGGTATAGCGGGGGCATACGAGCAGTACTTC | CASREGIAGAYEQYF
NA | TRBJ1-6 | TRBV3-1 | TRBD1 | TGTGCCAGCAGCCTAACGGGACAGAGGAATTCACCCCTCCACTTT | CASSLTGQRNSPLHF
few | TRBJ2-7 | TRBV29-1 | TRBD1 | TGCAGCGTTCAGGGGGCGACCTACGAGCAGTACTTC | CSVQGATYEQYF
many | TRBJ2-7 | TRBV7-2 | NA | TGTGCCAGCAGCTTAGGAATAGGGCACACCGCGAACGAGCAGTACTTC | CASSLGIGHTANEQYF
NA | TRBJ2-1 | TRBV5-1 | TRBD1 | TGCGCCAGCAGCTCCGTCCAGGGGGCGTTGGGCAATGAGCAGTTCTTC | CASSSVQGALGNEQFF
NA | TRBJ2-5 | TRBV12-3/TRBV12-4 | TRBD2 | TGTGCCAGCAGTTTTACTAGCGGGTCCGCCGGGGCGGCTGGGCCCCAGTACTTC | CASSFTSGSAGAAGPQYF
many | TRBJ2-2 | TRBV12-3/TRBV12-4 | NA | TGTGCCAGCAGGCCCGCAGGGGGAGGGACCGGGGAGCTGTTTTTT | CASRPAGGGTGELFF
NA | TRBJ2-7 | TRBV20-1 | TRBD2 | TGCAGTGCTAAACGACTAGCGGGGGACCTCTCCTACGAGCAGTACTTC | CSAKRLAGDLSYEQYF
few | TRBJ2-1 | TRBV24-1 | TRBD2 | TGTGCCACCAGTGATAGGACTAGCGGGGACAATGAGCAGTTCTTC | CATSDRTSGDNEQFF
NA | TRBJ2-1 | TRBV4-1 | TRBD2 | TGTGCCAGCAGCCATGATGTGCAGGCTAGCGGGGGGGCCAATGAGCAGTTCTTC | CASSHDVQASGGANEQFF
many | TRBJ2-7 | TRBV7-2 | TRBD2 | TGTGCCAGCAGCCCAGGCCCAGGGGCTAGCGGGCCGTACTACGAGCAGTACTTC | CASSPGPGASGPYYEQYF
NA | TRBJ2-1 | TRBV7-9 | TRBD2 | TGTGCCAGCAGCGGGCCCAGCGGGGGGGAGAAGGCGTCCTACAATGAGCAGTTCTTC | CASSGPSGGEKASYNEQFF
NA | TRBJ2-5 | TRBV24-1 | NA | TGTGCCACCAGTGCAGGGGCCCAAGAGACCCAGTACTTC | CATSAGAQETQYF
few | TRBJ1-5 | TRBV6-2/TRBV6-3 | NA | TGTGCCAGCAGTTACCGTGAGGGAGGGCAGCCCCAGCATTTT | CASSYREGGQPQHF
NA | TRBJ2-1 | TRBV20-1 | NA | TGCAGTGCTAGTCGGGGTAGCTCCTACAATGAGCAGTTCTTC | CSASRGSSYNEQFF
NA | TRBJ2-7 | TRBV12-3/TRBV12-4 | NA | TGTGCCAGCAGTTTTACATCCTACGAGCAGTACTTC | CASSFTSYEQYF
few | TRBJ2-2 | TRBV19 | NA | TGTGCCAGTAGTATAGTGGCGGGGTTCACCGGGGAGCTGTTTTTT | CASSIVAGFTGELFF
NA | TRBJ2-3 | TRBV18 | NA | TGTGCCAGCTCACCACCGTCAGGGAGCACAGATACGCAGTATTTT | CASSPPSGSTDTQYF
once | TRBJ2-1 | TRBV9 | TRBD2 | TGTGCCAGCAGCCCCAGTCGTCTAGCGGGGGGTAATGAGCAGTTCTTC | CASSPSRLAGGNEQFF
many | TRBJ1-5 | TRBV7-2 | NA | TGTGCCAGCAGCTTAGTGGGTTCTGTTGATCAGCCCCAGCATTTT | CASSLVGSVDQPQHF
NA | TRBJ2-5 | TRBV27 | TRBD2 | TGTGCCAGCGCTACGGGGGAGGGTCAAGAGACCCAGTACTTC | CASATGEGQETQYF
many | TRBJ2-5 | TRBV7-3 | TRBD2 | TGTGCCAGCAGTCGAGCGGGGGGGCACGAGACCCAGTACTTC | CASSRAGGHETQYF
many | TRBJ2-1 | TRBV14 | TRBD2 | TGTGCCAGCAGCCAAACCTTATCGGGACTAGCCAACAATGAGCAGTTCTTC | CASSQTLSGLANNEQFF
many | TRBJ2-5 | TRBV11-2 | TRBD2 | TGTGCCAGCAGCCGGACTAGCGGGAGGGGAGAGACCCAGTACTTC | CASSRTSGRGETQYF
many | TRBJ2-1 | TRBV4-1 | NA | TGCGCCAGCAGCCAAGGAGCCGGGACACTTGAGCAGTTCTTC | CASSQGAGTLEQFF
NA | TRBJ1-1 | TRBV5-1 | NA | TGCGCCAGCAGCCTCCCCGTTGACAGCATGAACACTGAAGCTTTCTTT | CASSLPVDSMNTEAFF
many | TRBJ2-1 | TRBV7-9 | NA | TGTGCCAGCTCCAATAGGGCGGGAACGTATAATGAGCAGTTCTTC | CASSNRAGTYNEQFF
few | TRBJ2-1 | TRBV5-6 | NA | TGTGCCAGCAGCTTCGGTAGTGAGCAGTTCTTC | CASSFGSEQFF
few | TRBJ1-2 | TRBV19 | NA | TGTGCCAGTAGTATACCGTGGCAGGACTATGGCTACACCTTC | CASSIPWQDYGYTF